This TCR beta chain is from a study of T cell changes during pregnancy in multiple sclerosis. TCRdb's copy holds only in-frame clones and misses some; the assay was immunoSEQ multiplex PCR. The sample yields 100,000 or so clones, approximately 94% seen once. V gave up 3 bases and J gave up 0 bases; unmatched junction bases: 2. This CDR3 is built from 14 residues. Germline V lookup: CDR1 LNHDA, CDR2 SQIVND (reference sequence). The material sequenced was peripheral blood, taken before pregnancy. This clonotype was sampled from a female donor with multiple sclerosis, enrolled in a pregnancy study. This rearrangement joins TRBV19 to TRBJ2-7, with TRBD1 matching over 7 bases. CDR3 protein: CASSIRDSSYEQYF. As DNA, the CDR3 is TGTGCCAGTAGTATCAGGGACAGCTCCTACGAGCAGTACTTC.